This T cell receptor (beta chain) was profiled in a study of T cell responses to AZD1222 COVID-19 vaccine. Study-wide context: Doses given second, at about 4 or about 12 weeks, were pooled. Notes on the study in general: Females made up more of the donors, who were largely white British, and clonal diversity may have come out too low. Spike-specific TCRs gained breadth and depth after people received two AZD1222 doses. Seropositivity was recorded at baseline in only a handful of AZD1222 recipients.

Concerning this clone itself: The antigen is not known.

Measured with immunoSEQ multiplex PCR; TCRdb has only the in-frame clones, and not every one. Of 150,000 to 200,000 clones in the sample, less than 95% were seen once. V lost 3 bases and J 3 bases, leaving 9 bases between the germline ends. Germline V gene data show CDR1 as SGHTA and CDR2 as FQGNSA. CDR3 length equals 13 residues. This specimen was peripheral blood, taken on day 0 of AZD1222 vaccination. The TCR sequence derives from an adult in good health. This sequence joins TRBV7-2 and TRBJ2-7; D gene uncertain. This CDR3 reads CASSFGIDYEQYF. The CDR3 DNA reads TGTGCCAGCAGCTTTGGAATAGACTACGAGCAGTACTTC.